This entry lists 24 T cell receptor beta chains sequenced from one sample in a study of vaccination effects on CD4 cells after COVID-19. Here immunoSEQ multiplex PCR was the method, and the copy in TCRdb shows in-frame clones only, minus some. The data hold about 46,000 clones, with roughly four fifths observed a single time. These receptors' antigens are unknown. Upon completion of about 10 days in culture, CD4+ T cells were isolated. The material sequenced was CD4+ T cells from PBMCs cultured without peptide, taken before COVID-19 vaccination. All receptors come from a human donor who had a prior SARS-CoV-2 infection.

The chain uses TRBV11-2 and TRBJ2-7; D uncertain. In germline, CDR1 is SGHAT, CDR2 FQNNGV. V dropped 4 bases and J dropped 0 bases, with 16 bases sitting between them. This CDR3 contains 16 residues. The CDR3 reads CASSSGYQTGSYEQYF. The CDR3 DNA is TGTGCCAGCAGCTCCGGATACCAGACTGGCTCCTACGAGCAGTACTTC.

CDR3: CASSPLVANTEAFF. In DNA, the CDR3 is TGTGCCAGCTCACCACTTGTGGCGAACACTGAAGCTTTCTTT. The V and J genes are TRBV18 and TRBJ1-1, with D uncertain. The germline CDR1 and CDR2 sequences are KGHSH and LQKENI. The V end was cut by 1 base, the J end by 1 base, with 7 bases between. The CDR3 is 14 residues long.

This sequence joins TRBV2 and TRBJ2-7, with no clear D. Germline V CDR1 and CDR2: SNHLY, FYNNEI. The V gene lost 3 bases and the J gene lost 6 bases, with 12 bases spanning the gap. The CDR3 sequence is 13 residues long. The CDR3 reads CASSDHNRAEQYF. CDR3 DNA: TGTGCCAGCAGTGACCACAATCGGGCCGAGCAGTACTTC.

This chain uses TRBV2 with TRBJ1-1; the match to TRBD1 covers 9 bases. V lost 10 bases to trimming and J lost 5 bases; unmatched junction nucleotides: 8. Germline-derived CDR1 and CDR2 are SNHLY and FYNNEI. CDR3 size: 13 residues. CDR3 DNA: TGTGCCACTAACTCACAGGGGGCAACTGAAGCTTTCTTT. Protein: CATNSQGATEAFF.

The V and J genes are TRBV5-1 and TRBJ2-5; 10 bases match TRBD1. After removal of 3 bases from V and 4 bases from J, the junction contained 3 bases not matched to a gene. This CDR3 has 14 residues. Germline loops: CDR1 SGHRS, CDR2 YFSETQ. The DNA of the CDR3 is TGCGCCAGCAGCTCGGGACAGGGGACAGAGACCCAGTACTTC. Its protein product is CASSSGQGTETQYF.

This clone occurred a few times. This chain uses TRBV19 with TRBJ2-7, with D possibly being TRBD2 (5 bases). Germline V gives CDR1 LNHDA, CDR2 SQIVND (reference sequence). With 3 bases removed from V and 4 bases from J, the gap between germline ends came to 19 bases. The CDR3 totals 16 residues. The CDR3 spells CASSMRHHGVTYEQYF. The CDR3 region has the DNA TGTGCCAGTAGTATGCGGCACCACGGGGTCACATACGAGCAGTACTTC. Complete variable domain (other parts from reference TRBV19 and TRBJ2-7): DGGITQSPKYLFRKEGQNVTLSCEQNLNHDAMYWYRQDPGQGLRLIYYSQIVNDFQKGDIAEGYSVSREKKESFPLTVTSAQKNPTAFYLCASSMRHHGVTYEQYFGPGTRLTVT.

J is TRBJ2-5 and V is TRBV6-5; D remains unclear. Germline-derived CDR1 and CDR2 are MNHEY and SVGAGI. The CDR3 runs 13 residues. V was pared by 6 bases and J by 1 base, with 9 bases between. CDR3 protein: CASSQDFQETQYF. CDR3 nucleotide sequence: TGTGCCAGCAGCCAGGATTTCCAAGAGACCCAGTACTTC.

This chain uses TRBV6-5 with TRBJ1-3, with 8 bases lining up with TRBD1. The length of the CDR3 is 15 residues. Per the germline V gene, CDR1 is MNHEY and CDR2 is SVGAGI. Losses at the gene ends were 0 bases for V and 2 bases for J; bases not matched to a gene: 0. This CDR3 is CASSYSTGAGNTIYF. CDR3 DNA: TGTGCCAGCAGTTACTCGACAGGGGCTGGAAACACCATATATTTT.

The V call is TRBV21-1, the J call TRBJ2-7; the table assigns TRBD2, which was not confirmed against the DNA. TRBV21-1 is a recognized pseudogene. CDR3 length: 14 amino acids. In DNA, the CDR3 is TGTGCCAGCAGCACCCGGGGGGTCCCTTACGAGCAGTACTTC. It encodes CASSTRGVPYEQYF.

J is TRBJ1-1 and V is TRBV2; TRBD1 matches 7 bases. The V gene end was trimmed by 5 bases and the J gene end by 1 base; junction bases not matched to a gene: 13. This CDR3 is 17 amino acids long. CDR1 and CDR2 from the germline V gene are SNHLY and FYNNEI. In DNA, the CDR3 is TGTGCCAGCAGTAACCCAACGAGGGACAGAGAGAACACTGAAGCTTTCTTT. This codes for CASSNPTRDRENTEAFF.

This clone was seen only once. The CDR3 sequence is CASSSPAGSGSYEQYF. Here the CDR3 DNA reads TGTGCCAGCAGCTCGCCGGCCGGTTCCGGATCCTACGAGCAGTACTTC. The rearrangement links TRBV7-9 to TRBJ2-7; D gene uncertain. The CDR3 has 16 amino acids. V was shortened by 4 bases and J by 1 base, with 17 bases between the two germline ends. Germline V gene lookup returns CDR1 SEHNR and CDR2 FQNEAQ (reference sequence).

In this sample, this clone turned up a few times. The CDR3, as DNA: TGTGCCAGCAGCGTAGGGTCAGGGCGATACGACTATGGCTACACCTTC. Its protein product is CASSVGSGRYDYGYTF. V and J are TRBV9 and TRBJ1-2, with D possibly matching TRBD1 (5 bases). Germline lookup yields CDR1 SGDLS and CDR2 YYNGEE. Deletions cut 0 bases from V and 3 bases from J, with 15 bases between. The CDR3 runs to 16 residues. Using reference TRBV9 and TRBJ1-2 for the parts outside the CDR3, the full variable domain is DSGVTQTPKHLITATGQRVTLRCSPRSGDLSVYWYQQSLDQGLQFLIQYYNGEERAKGNILERFSAQQFPDLHSELNLSSLELGDSALYFCASSVGSGRYDYGYTFGSGTRLTVV.

In DNA, the CDR3 is TGTGCCACCCAATTAAGCTCTGGAAACACCATATATTTT. Its protein is CATQLSSGNTIYF. The chain has TRBV6-5 and TRBJ1-3; D uncertain. There are 13 residues in the CDR3. Germline CDR1 reads MNHEY; CDR2 reads SVGAGI. V was clipped by 10 bases and J by 0 bases, with 10 bases between them.

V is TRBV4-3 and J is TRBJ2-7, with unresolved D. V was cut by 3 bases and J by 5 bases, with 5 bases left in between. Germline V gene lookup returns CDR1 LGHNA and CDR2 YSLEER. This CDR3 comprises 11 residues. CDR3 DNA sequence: TGCGCCAGCAGCCATAGAGACGAGCAGTACTTC. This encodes CASSHRDEQYF.

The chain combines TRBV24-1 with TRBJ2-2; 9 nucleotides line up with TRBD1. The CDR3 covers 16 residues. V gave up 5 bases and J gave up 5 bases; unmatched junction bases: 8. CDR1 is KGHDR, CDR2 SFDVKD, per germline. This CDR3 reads CATSAPGTGWTGELFF. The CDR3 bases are TGTGCCACCAGTGCCCCCGGGACAGGGTGGACCGGGGAGCTGTTTTTT.

CDR3 residues: CASSSGRRDGYTF. The CDR3 nucleotides are TGTGCCAGCAGTTCTGGCAGGAGGGATGGCTACACCTTC. V and J are TRBV12-3 or TRBV12-4 and TRBJ1-2; D gene ambiguous. Between the trimmed V and J ends, which lost 4 bases and 6 bases, there was a span of 12 bases. The CDR3 runs 13 residues.

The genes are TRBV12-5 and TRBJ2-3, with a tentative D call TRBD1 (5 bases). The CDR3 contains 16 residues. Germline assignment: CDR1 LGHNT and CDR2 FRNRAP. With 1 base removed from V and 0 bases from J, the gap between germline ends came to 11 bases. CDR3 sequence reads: CASGLGTHLSTDTQYF. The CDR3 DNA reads TGTGCTAGTGGTTTGGGGACACACCTCAGCACAGATACGCAGTATTTT.

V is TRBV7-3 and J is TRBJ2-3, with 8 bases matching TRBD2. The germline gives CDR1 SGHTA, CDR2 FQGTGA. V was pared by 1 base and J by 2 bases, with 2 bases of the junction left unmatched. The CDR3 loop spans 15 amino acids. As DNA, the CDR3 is TGTGCCAGCAGCTTAAGCGGGGGGAACACAGATACGCAGTATTTT. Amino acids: CASSLSGGNTDTQYF.

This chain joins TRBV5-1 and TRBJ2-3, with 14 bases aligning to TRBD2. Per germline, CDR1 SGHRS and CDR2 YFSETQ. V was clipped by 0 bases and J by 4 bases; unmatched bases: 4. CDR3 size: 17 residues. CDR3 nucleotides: TGCGCCAGCAGCTTGGCCCCGGGACTAGCGGGAGCAGATACGCAGTATTTT. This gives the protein CASSLAPGLAGADTQYF.

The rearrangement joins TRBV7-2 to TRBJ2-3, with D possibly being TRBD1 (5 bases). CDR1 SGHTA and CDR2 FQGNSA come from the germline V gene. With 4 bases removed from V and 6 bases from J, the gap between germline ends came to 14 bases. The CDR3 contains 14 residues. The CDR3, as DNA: TGTGCCAGCAGCTGGGGCCCGGTGTTGGATACGCAGTATTTT. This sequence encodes CASSWGPVLDTQYF.

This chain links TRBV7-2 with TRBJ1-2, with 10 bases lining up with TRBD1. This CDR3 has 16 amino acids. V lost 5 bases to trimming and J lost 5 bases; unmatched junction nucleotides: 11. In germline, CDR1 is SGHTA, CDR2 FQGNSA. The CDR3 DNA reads TGTGCCAGCAGCCAACGCTGGACAGGGGGTCAATATGGCTACACCTTC. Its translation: CASSQRWTGGQYGYTF. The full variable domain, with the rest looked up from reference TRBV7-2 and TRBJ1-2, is GAGVSQSPSNKVTEKGKDVELRCDPISGHTALYWYRQSLGQGLEFLIYFQGNSAPDKSGLPSDRFSAERTGGSVSTLTIQRTQQEDSAVYLCASSQRWTGGQYGYTFGSGTRLTVV.

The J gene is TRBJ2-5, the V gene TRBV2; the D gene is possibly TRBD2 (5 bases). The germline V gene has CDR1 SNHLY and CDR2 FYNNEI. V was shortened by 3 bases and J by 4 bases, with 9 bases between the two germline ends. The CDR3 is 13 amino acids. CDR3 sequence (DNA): TGTGCCAGCAGTGATGTCGCGGGAGAGACCCAGTACTTC. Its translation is CASSDVAGETQYF. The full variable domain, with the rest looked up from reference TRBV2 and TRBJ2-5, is EPEVTQTPSHQVTQMGQEVILRCVPISNHLYFYWYRQILGQKVEFLVSFYNNEISEKSEIFDDQFSVERPDGSNFTLKIRSTKLEDSAMYFCASSDVAGETQYFGPGTRLLVL.

CDR3 region: CASSLTTEAWGYF. CDR3 coding DNA: TGTGCCAGCTCACTCACTACGGAGGCCTGGGGGTACTTC. The chain employs TRBV18 and TRBJ2-7; D may be TRBD2 (5 bases). This CDR3 region has 13 residues. V lost 4 bases, J lost 12 bases, and 19 bases lay in between. Germline V gene lookup returns CDR1 KGHSH and CDR2 LQKENI.

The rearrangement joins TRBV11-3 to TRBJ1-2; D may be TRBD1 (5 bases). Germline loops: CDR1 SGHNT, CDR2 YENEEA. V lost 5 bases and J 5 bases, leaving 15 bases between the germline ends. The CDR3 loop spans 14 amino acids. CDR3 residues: CASSPGNSPYGYTF. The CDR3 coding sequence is TGTGCCAGCAGCCCAGGGAATTCTCCATATGGCTACACCTTC.